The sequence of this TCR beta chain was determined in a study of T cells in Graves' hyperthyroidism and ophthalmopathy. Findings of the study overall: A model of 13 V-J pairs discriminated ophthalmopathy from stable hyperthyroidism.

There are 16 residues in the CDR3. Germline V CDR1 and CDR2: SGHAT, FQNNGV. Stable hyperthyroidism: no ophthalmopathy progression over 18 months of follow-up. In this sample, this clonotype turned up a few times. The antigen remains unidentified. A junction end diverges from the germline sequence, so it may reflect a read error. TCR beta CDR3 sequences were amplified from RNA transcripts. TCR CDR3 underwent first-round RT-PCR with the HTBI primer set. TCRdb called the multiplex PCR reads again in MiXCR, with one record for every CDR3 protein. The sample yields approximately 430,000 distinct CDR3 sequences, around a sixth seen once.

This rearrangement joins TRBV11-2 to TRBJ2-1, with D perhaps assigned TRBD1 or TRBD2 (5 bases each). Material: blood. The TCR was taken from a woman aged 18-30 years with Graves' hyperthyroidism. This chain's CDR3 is CASSSYRDPKGNEQFF. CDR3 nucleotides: TGCGCCAGCAGCAGTTACCGGGACCCTAAGGGCAATGAGCAGTTCTTC.